These 13 T cell receptor beta chains originate from one sample sequenced in a study of early T cells in non-severe SARS-CoV-2 infection. TCRdb called the 5' RACE reads again in MiXCR, with one record for every CDR3 protein. This table has roughly 41,000 distinct CDR3 sequences, about 4.9% appearing once. Sequencing was carried out using whole blood. These receptors were collected from an adult who was a healthcare worker with PCR-confirmed SARS-CoV-2 infection or an uninfected control (not recorded which).

This clonotype occurred many times. The rearrangement links TRBV5-4 to TRBJ2-1; perhaps TRBD1 as D (5 bases). The V end was cut by 0 bases, the J end by 7 bases, with 8 bases between. Germline CDR1 SGHNT, CDR2 YYREEE (reference sequence). The CDR3 runs to 13 residues. The CDR3 DNA sequence: TGTGCCAGCAGCTTGGGGGCAGGGAATGAGCAGTTCTTC. Protein: CASSLGAGNEQFF. The complete variable domain, with remaining parts taken from reference TRBV5-4 and TRBJ2-1, reads ETGVTQSPTHLIKTRGQQVTLRCSSQSGHNTVSWYQQALGQGPQFIFQYYREEENGRGNFPPRFSGLQFPNYSSELNVNALELDDSALYLCASSLGAGNEQFFGPGTRLTVL.

This clonotype was detected many times. This chain uses TRBV5-1 with TRBJ1-1; maybe TRBD1 (5 bases). This CDR3 is 12 amino acids long. V lost 4 bases, J lost 8 bases, and 12 bases lay in between. Germline CDR1 SGHRS, CDR2 YFSETQ. The CDR3 loop is CASSTGQSEAFF. The CDR3 DNA is TGCGCCAGCAGCACAGGACAATCCGAAGCTTTCTTT.

At least ten counts were recorded for this clonotype. This chain joins TRBV7-6 and TRBJ1-5, with 10 positions matching TRBD1. The V gene's germline CDR1 is SGHVS and CDR2 FNYEAQ. The V segment lost 5 bases and the J segment 6 bases; nucleotides outside the gene matches: 4. The CDR3 has 14 amino acids. The CDR3, as DNA: TGTGCCAGCAGCATAGACAGGGGGCGTCAGCCCCAGCATTTT. Protein product: CASSIDRGRQPQHF.

The chain recombines TRBV5-1 with TRBJ2-1, with 9 positions matching TRBD1. The CDR3 totals 16 residues. CDR1 and CDR2 from the germline V gene are SGHRS and YFSETQ. Trimming cost V 4 bases and J 5 bases; bases outside gene matches: 10. The CDR3 loop is CASSVRPGQGNNEQFF. The CDR3, as DNA: TGCGCCAGCAGCGTTAGACCGGGACAGGGTAACAATGAGCAGTTCTTC.

This clonotype was seen repeatedly, ten times or more. The rearrangement uses TRBV6-1 and TRBJ1-6, with a possible D match to TRBD1 (6 bases). Germline CDR1 MNHNS, CDR2 SASEGT. Trimming cost V 5 bases and J 8 bases, with 13 bases left between them. This CDR3 spans 14 amino acids. CDR3 sequence (DNA): TGTGCCAGCAGTCTTGAACAGGGAGATTCACCCCTCCACTTT. Protein product: CASSLEQGDSPLHF.

This chain joins TRBV2 and TRBJ2-7, with D possibly being TRBD1 or TRBD2 (5 bases each). V was cut by 2 bases and J by 5 bases, with 13 bases left in between. Germline V gives CDR1 SNHLY, CDR2 FYNNEI. CDR3 length: 14 residues. CDR3 nucleotides: TGTGCCAGCAGTGAATTGGGGGTGGAGGACGAGCAGTACTTC. Protein: CASSELGVEDEQYF. Filled out from reference TRBV2 and TRBJ2-7, the complete variable domain reads EPEVTQTPSHQVTQMGQEVILRCVPISNHLYFYWYRQILGQKVEFLVSFYNNEISEKSEIFDDQFSVERPDGSNFTLKIRSTKLEDSAMYFCASSELGVEDEQYFGPGTRLTVT.

J is TRBJ2-1 and V is TRBV20-1; D is possibly TRBD1 or TRBD2 (5 bases each). V was shortened by 6 bases and J by 0 bases, with 21 bases between the two germline ends. The CDR3 runs to 17 residues. CDR1 and CDR2 (germline): DFQATT, SNEGSKA (reference sequence). The CDR3 DNA reads as TGCAGTGCCATACTATTCCCAGGGAGAAGCTCCTACAATGAGCAGTTCTTC. Residues: CSAILFPGRSSYNEQFF.

V is TRBV11-2 and J is TRBJ1-1; D possibly corresponds to TRBD1 (6 bases). Trimming left V 4 bases short and J 5 bases short, with 14 bases between. There are 14 residues in the CDR3. The germline CDR1 and CDR2 sequences are SGHAT and FQNNGV. The CDR3 reads CASSSLRGRTEAFF. The CDR3 region has the DNA TGTGCCAGCAGCTCCCTCCGGGGGCGGACTGAAGCTTTCTTT.

This clonotype was detected a few times. The chain combines TRBV7-9 with TRBJ2-1, with TRBD2 identical over 8 bases. From germline, CDR1 is SEHNR and CDR2 FQNEAQ (reference sequence). Germline trimming cut 5 bases from V and 0 bases from J; bases unmatched to any gene: 6. The CDR3 is 16 amino acids. The CDR3 bases are TGTGCCAGCAGCCCTAGCGGGTCCAGCTCCTACAATGAGCAGTTCTTC. Its protein product is CASSPSGSSSYNEQFF.

This clonotype came up a few times. V gene TRBV2 combines with J gene TRBJ2-7, with 11 bases matching TRBD2. The V segment lost 3 bases and the J segment 11 bases; nucleotides outside the gene matches: 9. Looked up from germline, CDR1 is SNHLY and CDR2 is FYNNEI. This CDR3 has 14 residues. This CDR3 is CASSEASGRNREYF. The CDR3, as DNA: TGTGCCAGCAGTGAGGCTAGCGGGAGGAATAGGGAGTACTTC.

This clonotype came up a few times. V usage is TRBV7-2 and J usage is TRBJ2-3; a weak D match, TRBD2 (5 bases). The CDR3 totals 16 residues. Germline loops: CDR1 SGHTA, CDR2 FQGNSA. V lost 1 base, J lost 4 bases, and 15 bases lay in between. CDR3 sequence: CASSLEWTGVADTQYF. In DNA form, the CDR3 reads TGTGCCAGCAGCTTAGAATGGACTGGCGTCGCAGATACGCAGTATTTT.

This clonotype was seen at least ten times. CDR3 protein: CASRITPATNEKLFF. The CDR3 DNA sequence: TGTGCCAGCAGAATCACACCAGCAACTAATGAAAAACTGTTTTTT. V is TRBV6-4 and J is TRBJ1-4; D is unresolved. This CDR3 has 15 residues. The V gene's germline CDR1 is MRHNA and CDR2 SNTAGT. Trimming removed 6 bases at V and 0 bases at J, with 11 bases between.

This clonotype appeared many times. This chain uses TRBV19 with TRBJ1-2, with a possible D match to TRBD1 (5 bases). In germline, CDR1 is LNHDA, CDR2 SQIVND (reference sequence). The CDR3 covers 15 residues. Between the trimmed V and J ends, which lost 8 bases and 7 bases, there was a span of 23 bases. CDR3 nucleotides: TGTGCCAGTCTCCCGGGACGAAAAATGCCCGGTGGCTACACCTTC. This codes for CASLPGRKMPGGYTF.